The 28 T cell receptor beta chains reported below all come from one sample, sequenced in a study of glioma-infiltrating T cells. TCR alpha and beta CDR3 regions were amplified from RNA using iRepertoire nested multiplex PCR. TCRdb reanalysed the multiplex PCR reads using MiXCR and keeps one entry per CDR3 protein. The sample lists around 170,000 distinct CDR3 sequences; around 40% were seen once. What was sequenced was glioma tissue, nonneoplastic brain tissue, or PBMCs (not recorded which). These receptors all come from a human donor with low-grade glioma or glioblastoma, undergoing nonglioma brain surgery, or in good health (not recorded which).

The chain is built from TRBV28 and TRBJ2-2; TRBD2 matches 7 bases. This CDR3 is built from 14 residues. V was clipped by 6 bases and J by 6 bases; unmatched bases: 7. Germline V gene data show CDR1 as MDHEN and CDR2 as SYDVKM. The DNA for the CDR3 is TGTGCCAGCAGCCTCGGACTAGAGGCCGGGGAGCTGTTTTTT. Translated: CASSLGLEAGELFF.

At least ten counts were recorded for this clonotype. The J gene is TRBJ1-1, the V gene TRBV20-1; D not resolved. The CDR3 covers 13 residues. Per the germline V gene, CDR1 is DFQATT and CDR2 is SNEGSKA (reference sequence). V was pared by 1 base and J by 1 base, with 7 bases between. CDR3 sequence: CSARVNWNTEAFF. CDR3 nucleotide sequence: TGCAGTGCTAGAGTCAACTGGAACACTGAAGCTTTCTTT.

Concerning this clonotype itself: Given a much more abundant clone one base away, this may be a read error. This rearrangement joins TRBV27 to TRBJ2-7; D is unclear. Per the germline V gene, CDR1 is MNHEY and CDR2 is SMNVEV (reference sequence). This CDR3 is 10 amino acids long. CDR3 residues: CATTAYGQYF. CDR3 in DNA: TGTGCCACCACCGCCTACGGGCAGTACTTC.

The chain uses TRBV6-2 or TRBV6-3 and TRBJ2-1, with TRBD2 matching over 15 bases. Per germline, CDR1 MNHEY and CDR2 SVGEGT. J gave up 8 bases and V 0 bases, and 8 bases lay outside the gene matches. There are 18 residues in the CDR3. This CDR3 reads CASSYSRPGLAGGYEQFF. CDR3 bases: TGTGCCAGCAGTTACTCGAGACCCGGACTAGCGGGAGGGTATGAGCAGTTCTTC.

Of note for this clonotype: A much larger clone differs by one base, so this may be a read error. The V call is TRBV27, the J call TRBJ2-1; TRBD1 agrees at 8 bases. With V trimmed by 3 bases and J by 4 bases, 11 bases remained unmatched. CDR3 length: 17 residues. Germline-derived CDR1 and CDR2 are MNHEY and SMNVEV (reference sequence). DNA for the CDR3: TGTGCCAGCAGTTTGTCAGGGGGCGATTCGAGATACAATGAGCAGTTCTTC. It translates to CASSLSGGDSRYNEQFF.

V and J are TRBV20-1 and TRBJ2-3; D gene ambiguous. Germline CDR1 reads DFQATT; CDR2 reads SNEGSKA (reference sequence). CDR3 length equals 12 residues. The V gene lost 5 bases and the J gene lost 3 bases, with 9 bases spanning the gap. The CDR3 DNA is TGCAGTGCTCCAGGATTAACAGATACGCAGTATTTT. Residues: CSAPGLTDTQYF.

This clonotype has just a few counts. The chain has TRBV3-1 and TRBJ2-7, with 11 bases matching TRBD1. Trimming at V came to 4 bases and at J to 2 bases, leaving 1 base not matched to a gene. This CDR3 is built from 14 residues. The V gene's germline CDR1 is LGHDT and CDR2 YNNKEL (reference sequence). This CDR3 reads CASSLDRGPYEQYF. The CDR3 region has the DNA TGTGCCAGCAGCCTGGACAGGGGGCCCTACGAGCAGTACTTC.

Only a few counts were recorded for this clonotype. V usage is TRBV5-4 and J usage is TRBJ2-1; TRBD2 agrees at 7 bases. The CDR3 runs 19 residues. Germline-derived CDR1 and CDR2 are SGHNT and YYREEE (reference sequence). V shed 1 base, J shed 8 bases, and the junction held 21 bases outside the gene matches. CDR3 loop: CASSLPFGPKAGPWDEQFF. CDR3 DNA: TGTGCCAGCAGCTTGCCATTTGGCCCAAAAGCGGGACCCTGGGATGAGCAGTTCTTC.

This clonotype has ten or more counts. The V call is TRBV20-1, the J call TRBJ2-1; 11 nucleotides align to TRBD2. This CDR3 has 15 residues. Germline V gene sequence: CDR1 DFQATT, CDR2 SNEGSKA (reference sequence). With 6 bases clipped from V and 4 bases from J, the junction kept 8 bases outside the gene matches. This chain's CDR3 is CSAHETSGIYNEQFF. The CDR3 DNA is TGCAGTGCCCACGAGACTAGCGGGATTTACAATGAGCAGTTCTTC.

This clonotype was seen repeatedly, ten times or more. The chain joins TRBV6-1 to TRBJ2-1; 9 bases map to TRBD2. Trimming at V came to 7 bases and at J to 4 bases, leaving 5 bases not matched to a gene. The CDR3 length is 14 residues. The germline V gene has CDR1 MNHNS and CDR2 SASEGT. The chain's CDR3 is CASMGLAPYNEQFF. In DNA form, the CDR3 reads TGTGCCAGCATGGGACTAGCCCCATACAATGAGCAGTTCTTC.

As regards this clonotype: A single base separates this from a much larger clone, so it may be a read error. The chain employs TRBV28 and TRBJ2-3, with 9 nucleotides matching TRBD2. Germline CDR1 reads MDHEN; CDR2 reads SYDVKM. The CDR3 extends over 17 amino acids. V was clipped by 7 bases and J by 5 bases; unmatched bases: 16. For the CDR3, the DNA is TGTGCCAGCATAACTGTGGGTAGACCACTAGCGGGAGATACGCAGTATTTT. The encoded protein is CASITVGRPLAGDTQYF.

This clonotype was seen ten or more times. V gene TRBV28 combines with J gene TRBJ1-5; 8 nucleotides agree with TRBD1. From germline, CDR1 is MDHEN and CDR2 SYDVKM. The trim removed 5 bases at V and 3 bases at J, leaving 3 bases unmatched. CDR3 length equals 14 residues. The CDR3 region is CASSTGGFNQPQHF. The CDR3 coding sequence is TGTGCCAGCAGTACAGGGGGATTCAATCAGCCCCAGCATTTT.

A note on this clonotype: This may arise from a read error, as a much more abundant clone is one base away. A read error is likely, as this CDR3 ends without the conserved phenylalanine or tryptophan. The chain links TRBV4-1 to TRBJ1-2; possibly TRBD1 for D (5 bases). Trimming left V 0 bases short and J 6 bases short, with 14 bases between. The germline V gene has CDR1 MGHRA and CDR2 YSYEKL. There are 15 residues in the CDR3. The CDR3: CASSQDGTETHGYTY. As DNA, the CDR3 is TGCGCCAGCAGCCAAGATGGGACGGAAACGCATGGCTACACCTAC.

V and J are TRBV29-1 and TRBJ2-5; D is tentatively TRBD1 or TRBD2 (5 bases each). The CDR3 covers 15 residues. In germline, CDR1 is SQVTM, CDR2 ANQGSEA. Trimming took off 5 bases at V and 7 bases at J, with 23 bases between the two ends. The CDR3 bases are TGCAGCGTTAAGACTATCGGGATGGGACCGGGGACCCAGTACTTC. As protein: CSVKTIGMGPGTQYF.

This clonotype was counted only a few times. The chain employs TRBV7-9 and TRBJ2-7; 8 bases map to TRBD1. V lost 4 bases to trimming and J lost 3 bases; unmatched junction nucleotides: 11. The CDR3 spans 16 residues. Germline V gives CDR1 SEHNR, CDR2 FQNEAQ (reference sequence). The CDR3 DNA follows: TGTGCCAGCAGCTCCAGGGGCAGGGGGCCAGACTACGAGCAGTACTTC. Translating gives CASSSRGRGPDYEQYF.

In its sample, this clonotype was seen many times. This sequence joins TRBV6-6 and TRBJ2-7; weak D call: TRBD2 (5 bases). CDR3 length: 13 amino acids. The V end was cut by 2 bases, the J end by 5 bases, with 10 bases between. Looked up from germline, CDR1 is MNHNY and CDR2 is SVGAGI (reference sequence). The CDR3 DNA is TGTGCCAGCAGTTACACCGGGAACCACGAGCAGTACTTC. It translates to CASSYTGNHEQYF.

In regard to this clonotype: A much larger clone is a single base away; this may be a read error. The CDR3 ends on some other residue instead of the conserved phenylalanine or tryptophan, so this is likely a read error. The rearrangement joins TRBV28 to TRBJ1-1, with 8 bases aligning to TRBD1. V shed 4 bases and J 2 bases; nucleotides not matched to a gene: 9. Germline values: CDR1 MDHEN, CDR2 SYDVKM. The CDR3 is made up of 16 amino acids. The CDR3 DNA reads as TGTGCCAGCAGTTCACGGGACAGGTCAACAAACACTGAAGCTTTCCTT. Amino acid sequence: CASSSRDRSTNTEAFL.

Regarding this clonotype: A clone one base away is much larger, so this may be a read error. V and J are TRBV11-1 and TRBJ1-1, with 8 positions matching TRBD1. From germline, CDR1 is SGHAT and CDR2 FQDESV (reference sequence). The length of the CDR3 is 13 residues. CDR3 DNA: TGTGCCAGCAGTACTGGACAGGGTGGGAAAGCTTTATTT. It encodes CASSTGQGGKALF.

The CDR3 sequence is CASSQERRDYEQYF. The CDR3 nucleotides read TGTGCCAGCAGCCAAGAACGCAGGGACTACGAGCAGTACTTC. V is TRBV4-2 and J is TRBJ2-7; possibly TRBD1 for D (5 bases). Trimming stripped 0 bases from V and 3 bases from J, with 9 bases between. The germline V gene has CDR1 LGHNA and CDR2 YNFKEQ. The CDR3 is 14 amino acids.

The chain recombines TRBV12-3 or TRBV12-4 with TRBJ1-1; no definite D call. The CDR3 is 13 residues long. Trimming removed 3 bases from V and 2 bases from J, with 7 bases in between. The CDR3: CASSFYLNTEAFF. The CDR3 DNA sequence: TGTGCCAGCAGTTTTTATCTCAACACTGAAGCTTTCTTT.

There are many counts of this clonotype. This chain joins TRBV27 and TRBJ2-6, with TRBD1 matching 7 bases. Germline V gene data show CDR1 as MNHEY and CDR2 as SMNVEV (reference sequence). The CDR3 loop spans 15 amino acids. The V and J ends lost 6 bases and 2 bases, in that order; junction bases with no gene match: 4. The CDR3 DNA is TGTGCCAGCAGATCCCAGGGGGCTGGGGCCAACGTCCTGACTTTC. The encoded protein is CASRSQGAGANVLTF.

Only a few counts were recorded for this clonotype. This chain joins TRBV3-1 and TRBJ2-1; 7 bases match TRBD2. The germline V gene encodes CDR1 LGHDT and CDR2 YNNKEL (reference sequence). After removal of 7 bases from V and 8 bases from J, the junction contained 8 bases not matched to a gene. The CDR3 length is 13 residues. The CDR3 loop is CASTGLGRDEQFF. The CDR3 DNA reads as TGTGCCAGCACCGGACTAGGAAGAGATGAGCAGTTCTTC.

There are a few counts of this clonotype. This chain joins TRBV28 and TRBJ2-7; TRBD2 is a possible D gene (6 bases). The CDR3 is 18 amino acids. The ends were cut back, 6 bases at V and 0 bases at J, with 24 bases in the middle. The germline V gene encodes CDR1 MDHEN and CDR2 SYDVKM. CDR3 loop: CASSSPLGGEGYSYEQYF. In DNA, the CDR3 is TGTGCCAGCAGCTCCCCCTTGGGAGGAGAGGGCTACTCCTACGAGCAGTACTTC.

This clonotype appeared many times. The chain is built from TRBV20-1 and TRBJ1-2, with 9 positions matching TRBD1. The CDR3 has 13 residues. Germline V CDR1 and CDR2: DFQATT, SNEGSKA (reference sequence). V was pared by 5 bases and J by 4 bases, with 5 bases of the junction left unmatched. This CDR3 reads CSAPGQGLYGYTF. CDR3 sequence (DNA): TGCAGTGCTCCGGGACAGGGCCTCTATGGCTACACCTTC.

The chain uses TRBV3-1 and TRBJ2-1; D possibly corresponds to TRBD2 (6 bases). The germline V and J ends were trimmed by 4 bases and 7 bases, with 14 bases remaining between them. This CDR3 region has 14 residues. CDR1 is LGHDT, CDR2 YNNKEL, per germline (reference sequence). The CDR3 DNA follows: TGTGCCAGCAGCCTCGACGCCCGGGGGAATGAGCAGTTCTTC. Protein: CASSLDARGNEQFF.

Concerning this clonotype: A much larger clone is a single base away; this may be a read error. The CDR3 region is CASSHRTSGYSEQFF. The CDR3 nucleotides read TGTGCCAGCAGCCACCGGACTAGCGGTTACAGTGAGCAGTTCTTC. The chain links TRBV3-1 to TRBJ2-1; 10 bases are a match to TRBD2. The CDR3 is made up of 15 amino acids. Germline-derived CDR1 and CDR2 are LGHDT and YNNKEL (reference sequence).

In the case of this clonotype: At one end the junction does not follow the germline gene, possibly because of a read error. The V and J genes are TRBV28 and TRBJ2-3; 8 bases match TRBD2. The CDR3 contains 13 residues. Germline V gene lookup returns CDR1 MDHEN and CDR2 SYDVKM. CDR3 bases: TGTGCCAGCAGTTTGACTAGCGCCGATAAGCAGTATTTT. It specifies CASSLTSADKQYF.

This clonotype was observed many times. This sequence joins TRBV7-2 and TRBJ2-3, with a tentative D call TRBD1 (5 bases). This CDR3 is 14 amino acids long. Germline CDR1 is SGHTA and CDR2 is FQGNSA. The germline V and J ends were trimmed by 2 bases and 2 bases, with 8 bases remaining between them. Here the CDR3 reads CASSLMDTTDTQYF. The CDR3 nucleotides read TGTGCCAGCAGCTTAATGGACACCACAGATACGCAGTATTTT.